Below, 15 T cell receptor beta chains from the same sample are listed, as sequenced in a study of blood T cell repertoires in COVID-19. Libraries were prepared by immunoSEQ multiplex PCR; TCRdb keeps only in-frame clonotypes and omits some of them. Altogether roughly 190,000 clones are present, around nine tenths being singletons, with the ten largest covering about 0.8%. The specimen sequenced was PBMCs or T cells enriched from blood (not recorded which). The receptors derive from a woman under 30 who had recovered from COVID-19.

V usage is TRBV6-5 and J usage is TRBJ1-2; the match to TRBD1 covers 9 bases. This CDR3 spans 14 amino acids. CDR1 MNHEY and CDR2 SVGAGI come from the germline V gene. V lost 7 bases and J lost 0; bases outside the gene matches: 3. The CDR3 nucleotides are TGTGCCAGCAAACAGGGGGCTGCTAACTATGGCTACACCTTC. Its translation: CASKQGAANYGYTF.

The chain is built from TRBV20-1 and TRBJ1-5; 8 positions match TRBD1. Trimming cost V 3 bases and J 1 base; bases outside gene matches: 5. The CDR3 extends over 15 amino acids. CDR1 and CDR2 (germline): DFQATT, SNEGSKA (reference sequence). CDR3 amino acids: CSASSGGGSNQPQHF. In DNA form, the CDR3 reads TGCAGTGCTAGTTCAGGGGGCGGGAGCAATCAGCCCCAGCATTTT.

V is TRBV19 and J is TRBJ1-3, with 9 bases matching TRBD1. This CDR3 has 13 amino acids. After removal of 8 bases from V and 4 bases from J, the junction contained 3 bases not matched to a gene. The germline CDR1 and CDR2 sequences are LNHDA and SQIVND (reference sequence). The CDR3 DNA reads TGTGCCAGTGGGACAGGGCAAGGAAACACCATATATTTT. Protein product: CASGTGQGNTIYF. Using reference TRBV19 and TRBJ1-3 for the parts outside the CDR3, the full variable domain is DGGITQSPKYLFRKEGQNVTLSCEQNLNHDAMYWYRQDPGQGLRLIYYSQIVNDFQKGDIAEGYSVSREKKESFPLTVTSAQKNPTAFYLCASGTGQGNTIYFGEGSWLTVV.

V gene TRBV10-3 combines with J gene TRBJ1-2; 7 positions agree with TRBD1. This CDR3 contains 13 residues. The germline CDR1 and CDR2 sequences are ENHRY and SYGVKD. Trimming took 3 bases from V and 7 from J; bases not matched to a gene: 5. In DNA form, the CDR3 reads TGTGCCATCAGTGAACAGGGGCCGAGTGGCTACACCTTC. Protein: CAISEQGPSGYTF.

The rearrangement links TRBV28 to TRBJ2-7, with D maybe TRBD1 (6 bases). The germline gives CDR1 MDHEN, CDR2 SYDVKM. The CDR3 runs to 15 residues. Trimming took 6 bases from V and 3 from J, leaving 18 bases between them. CDR3 loop: CASSPPLGRGYEQYF. Here the CDR3 DNA reads TGTGCCAGCAGCCCCCCTTTGGGCAGGGGCTACGAGCAGTACTTC. The whole variable domain, remainder taken from reference TRBV28 and TRBJ2-7, is DVKVTQSSRYLVKRTGEKVFLECVQDMDHENMFWYRQDPGLGLRLIYFSYDVKMKEKGDIPEGYSVSREKKERFSLILESASTNQTSMYLCASSPPLGRGYEQYFGPGTRLTVT.

The chain carries TRBV7-9 and TRBJ1-1; perhaps TRBD1 as D (5 bases). Per the germline V gene, CDR1 is SEHNR and CDR2 is FQNEAQ (reference sequence). The CDR3 runs 17 residues. V was pared by 5 bases and J by 6 bases, with 25 bases between. CDR3 loop: CASSPKIRAGARAEAFF. In DNA, the CDR3 is TGTGCCAGCAGCCCGAAAATCCGGGCTGGGGCTCGCGCTGAAGCTTTCTTT.

The V gene is TRBV18, the J gene TRBJ2-1; TRBD2 aligns across 10 bases. After removal of 3 bases from V and 9 bases from J, the junction contained 8 bases not matched to a gene. There are 15 residues in the CDR3. CDR1 is KGHSH, CDR2 LQKENI, per germline. CDR3 in DNA: TGTGCCAGCTCACCGCCGGGACTAGCGTCTCTTGAGCAGTTCTTC. This gives the protein CASSPPGLASLEQFF.

V is TRBV28 and J is TRBJ2-7, with D unresolved. Germline CDR1 reads MDHEN; CDR2 reads SYDVKM. The V and J ends lost 6 bases and 8 bases respectively, with 20 bases between them. This CDR3 region has 14 residues. The CDR3 sequence: CASSPLFAGLQQYF. CDR3 coding DNA: TGTGCCAGCAGCCCCCTTTTTGCAGGTCTCCAGCAGTACTTC.

This sequence joins TRBV24-1 and TRBJ2-5; 7 bases match TRBD1. CDR1 and CDR2 (germline): KGHDR, SFDVKD. The CDR3 spans 16 residues. Trimming took 6 bases from V and 0 from J; bases not matched to a gene: 9. This CDR3 reads CATSSGGFSDQETQYF. The CDR3 coding sequence is TGTGCCACCAGTTCAGGGGGTTTCTCGGACCAAGAGACCCAGTACTTC.

The rearrangement joins TRBV7-9 to TRBJ2-2; tentatively, D is TRBD1 (6 bases). Looked up from germline, CDR1 is SEHNR and CDR2 is FQNEAQ (reference sequence). The CDR3 covers 15 residues. Trimming took off 5 bases at V and 3 bases at J, with 13 bases between the two ends. The CDR3 DNA sequence: TGTGCCAGCAGCGCCCCACAGGGATACACCGGGGAGCTGTTTTTT. It is translated as CASSAPQGYTGELFF.

This chain uses TRBV4-3 with TRBJ2-7; 8 bases align to TRBD1. Unmatched junction bases numbered 5, after V lost 4 bases and J lost 0 bases. In germline, CDR1 is LGHNA, CDR2 YSLEER. There are 15 residues in the CDR3. This CDR3 is CASSRGTGLSYEQYF. For the CDR3, the DNA is TGCGCCAGCAGCCGGGGGACAGGCCTCTCCTACGAGCAGTACTTC.

The chain recombines TRBV11-2 with TRBJ2-1, with 9 bases matching TRBD2. The J segment lost 1 base and the V segment lost 1 base, leaving 11 bases of the junction unmatched. Germline V gene sequence: CDR1 SGHAT, CDR2 FQNNGV. This CDR3 comprises 19 residues. The CDR3 DNA sequence: TGTGCCAGCAGCTTAGGGAGCGGGGGGTTGAGAAGTTCCTACAATGAGCAGTTCTTC. Amino acid sequence: CASSLGSGGLRSSYNEQFF.

V usage is TRBV5-1 and J usage is TRBJ2-4, with 11 bases that match TRBD2. Losses at the gene ends were 2 bases for V and 9 bases for J; bases not matched to a gene: 7. Germline V gives CDR1 SGHRS, CDR2 YFSETQ. The length of the CDR3 is 15 residues. The CDR3 coding sequence is TGCGCCAGCAGCTTCACTAGCGGGAGTGGAACCATTCAGTACTTC. The encoded protein is CASSFTSGSGTIQYF.

This clone was observed once. J is TRBJ2-1 and V is TRBV9; D is perhaps TRBD1 (5 bases). Germline V gene sequence: CDR1 SGDLS, CDR2 YYNGEE. The V and J ends lost 0 bases and 5 bases respectively, with 9 bases between them. The CDR3 consists of 14 residues. CDR3 DNA sequence: TGTGCCAGCAGCGTAGGTTCAGGGCACAATGAGCAGTTCTTC. It yields the protein CASSVGSGHNEQFF.

CDR3 sequence (DNA): TGCAGCGTTCGCGACGGGGACTCTGGAAACACCATATATTTT. Protein sequence: CSVRDGDSGNTIYF. The gene calls are TRBV29-1 and TRBJ1-3; no reliable D call. V was cut by 5 bases and J by 0 bases, with 11 bases left in between. Germline lookup yields CDR1 SQVTM and CDR2 ANQGSEA. CDR3 length: 14 residues.